Listed here are 24 T cell receptor beta chains from one sample, sequenced in a study of beta chain features in type 1 diabetes. Every bit of the isolated RNA underwent reverse transcription, so sequencing read expressed TCRB transcripts. The data were produced by immunoSEQ multiplex PCR, yet TCRdb's version contains in-frame clones alone and is incomplete. Among hundreds of thousands of clones listed, about an eighth were seen once. The sample comprised naive CD4+ T cells from blood. All receptors come from a woman aged 18-29 years in good health.

This chain links TRBV7-6 with TRBJ2-7, with TRBD2 matching over 13 bases. This CDR3 comprises 16 residues. Germline V gene data show CDR1 as SGHVS and CDR2 as FNYEAQ. The V gene end was trimmed by 2 bases and the J gene end by 7 bases; junction bases not matched to a gene: 8. CDR3: CASSLIPGLAGWEQYF. The DNA of the CDR3 is TGTGCCAGCAGCTTAATTCCGGGACTAGCGGGATGGGAGCAGTACTTC. The full variable domain, its missing parts supplied by reference TRBV7-6 and TRBJ2-7, is GAGVSQSPRYKVTKRGQDVALRCDPISGHVSLYWYRQALGQGPEFLTYFNYEAQQDKSGLPNDRFSAERPEGSISTLTIQRTEQRDSAMYRCASSLIPGLAGWEQYFGPGTRLTVT.

This clone was counted only a few times. This sequence joins TRBV7-9 and TRBJ2-2; D might be TRBD1 or TRBD2, each matching 5 bases. CDR1 and CDR2 (germline): SEHNR, FQNEAQ (reference sequence). Trimming shortened V by 5 bases and J by 2 bases, and 12 bases separated the two germline ends. The CDR3 totals 15 residues. This chain's CDR3 is CASSVTGTNTGELFF. DNA of the CDR3: TGTGCCAGCAGCGTCACCGGGACCAACACCGGGGAGCTGTTTTTT.

This clone occurred a few times. The chain is built from TRBV9 and TRBJ1-4; a weak D match, TRBD1 (5 bases). The CDR3 loop spans 14 amino acids. Deletions cut 3 bases from V and 3 bases from J, with 9 bases between. The germline V gene has CDR1 SGDLS and CDR2 YYNGEE. In DNA form, the CDR3 reads TGTGCCAGCAGCGGCGGGACCTCTAATGAAAAACTGTTTTTT. This encodes CASSGGTSNEKLFF.

The chain is built from TRBV9 and TRBJ2-5; D call uncertain. Germline CDR1 reads SGDLS; CDR2 reads YYNGEE. The CDR3 covers 14 residues. Trimming pared 3 bases from V and 3 bases from J, leaving 12 bases between. CDR3: CASSARRSEETQYF. The CDR3 DNA is TGTGCCAGCAGCGCACGCCGGTCGGAAGAGACCCAGTACTTC.

This clone was observed a handful of times. The J gene is TRBJ2-5, the V gene TRBV13; TRBD1 agrees at 11 bases. This CDR3 contains 16 residues. Germline values: CDR1 PRHDT, CDR2 FYEKMQ (reference sequence). The V segment lost 5 bases and the J segment 4 bases; nucleotides outside the gene matches: 9. CDR3 coding DNA: TGTGCCAGCAGCACCACGGACAGGGGGCGGATAGAGACCCAGTACTTC. Translated, it gives CASSTTDRGRIETQYF.

The chain has TRBV9 and TRBJ2-2; possibly TRBD2 for D (7 bases). Germline V lookup: CDR1 SGDLS, CDR2 YYNGEE. This CDR3 region has 16 residues. Trimming pared 0 bases from V and 3 bases from J, leaving 12 bases between. CDR3: CASSVVSGGHTGELFF. DNA of the CDR3: TGTGCCAGCAGCGTAGTGTCCGGGGGGCACACCGGGGAGCTGTTTTTT.

This chain uses TRBV9 with TRBJ1-3, with D unclear. Germline V gene sequence: CDR1 SGDLS, CDR2 YYNGEE. The CDR3 loop spans 13 amino acids. The V and J ends lost 4 bases and 9 bases respectively, with 14 bases between them. The CDR3 nucleotides read TGTGCCAGCAGCTTTGACTTGTCCGGCACCATATATTTT. It is translated as CASSFDLSGTIYF.

This clone was found a few times. The chain links TRBV10-3 to TRBJ1-1, with 11 bases that match TRBD1. With 6 bases clipped from V and 4 bases from J, the junction kept 1 base outside the gene matches. The CDR3 has 13 amino acids. Germline CDR1 ENHRY, CDR2 SYGVKD. The CDR3 region is CAIRGTGGTEAFF. The CDR3 nucleotides read TGTGCCATCAGGGGGACAGGGGGCACTGAAGCTTTCTTT.

V and J are TRBV5-1 and TRBJ2-5; 9 nucleotides match TRBD1. Germline V CDR1 and CDR2: SGHRS, YFSETQ. With 3 bases clipped from V and 1 base from J, the junction kept 4 bases outside the gene matches. This CDR3 is built from 15 residues. CDR3 loop: CASSSGQGSQETQYF. The CDR3 region has the DNA TGCGCCAGCAGCTCGGGACAGGGATCCCAAGAGACCCAGTACTTC.

This clone was counted only a few times. This chain links TRBV28 with TRBJ2-3; D uncertain. This CDR3 has 10 amino acids. Germline-derived CDR1 and CDR2 are MDHEN and SYDVKM. V was shortened by 11 bases and J by 3 bases, with 6 bases between the two germline ends. CDR3 sequence (DNA): TGTGCCCCAATGACAGATACGCAGTATTTT. Translating it yields CAPMTDTQYF.

This clone was counted only a few times. The chain carries TRBV7-2 and TRBJ2-6, with D hard to call. The germline V gene encodes CDR1 SGHTA and CDR2 FQGNSA. V lost 4 bases and J 5 bases, leaving 6 bases between the germline ends. The CDR3 totals 13 residues. CDR3 sequence reads: CASSWDRANVLTF. The DNA of the CDR3 is TGTGCCAGCAGCTGGGATAGGGCCAACGTCCTGACTTTC.

The J gene is TRBJ1-5, the V gene TRBV19; D is undetermined. The ends were cut back, 5 bases at V and 6 bases at J, with 17 bases in the middle. Germline V gene data show CDR1 as LNHDA and CDR2 as SQIVND (reference sequence). CDR3 size: 15 residues. This CDR3 reads CASSVTLGFGQPQHF. CDR3 in DNA: TGTGCCAGTAGTGTAACCCTTGGTTTCGGTCAGCCCCAGCATTTT. The variable domain in full, completed from reference TRBV19 and TRBJ1-5, reads DGGITQSPKYLFRKEGQNVTLSCEQNLNHDAMYWYRQDPGQGLRLIYYSQIVNDFQKGDIAEGYSVSREKKESFPLTVTSAQKNPTAFYLCASSVTLGFGQPQHFGDGTRLSIL.

J is TRBJ2-1 and V is TRBV6-5; D is perhaps TRBD2 (6 bases). With 4 bases removed from V and 0 bases from J, the gap between germline ends came to 10 bases. The CDR3 consists of 15 residues. Germline lookup yields CDR1 MNHEY and CDR2 SVGAGI. In DNA, the CDR3 is TGTGCCAGCAGTTTAGCGGACCCCTCCTACAATGAGCAGTTCTTC. Protein sequence: CASSLADPSYNEQFF.

This clone was detected a few times. The chain uses TRBV28 and TRBJ2-7; 7 bases are a match to TRBD1. The CDR3 totals 14 residues. V was pared by 2 bases and J by 5 bases, with 6 bases of the junction left unmatched. The germline V gene has CDR1 MDHEN and CDR2 SYDVKM. CDR3 sequence: CASSLLGQSDEQYV. DNA of the CDR3: TGTGCCAGCAGTTTACTGGGACAGTCGGACGAGCAGTACGTC.

This sequence joins TRBV7-3 and TRBJ2-3, with a possible D match to TRBD2 (5 bases). Trimming shortened V by 2 bases and J by 6 bases, and 9 bases separated the two germline ends. The CDR3 consists of 13 residues. From germline, CDR1 is SGHTA and CDR2 FQGTGA. CDR3 loop: CASSLAGVDTQYF. The DNA for the CDR3 is TGTGCCAGCAGCTTAGCCGGGGTGGATACGCAGTATTTT.

This clone was detected only a few times. This rearrangement joins TRBV4-3 to TRBJ2-7; 10 bases align to TRBD1. The CDR3 covers 16 residues. V lost 1 base to trimming and J lost 1 base; unmatched junction nucleotides: 4. The germline V gene has CDR1 LGHNA and CDR2 YSLEER. This CDR3 is CASSQGLGQGSYEQYF. The CDR3 coding sequence is TGCGCCAGCAGCCAAGGCCTGGGACAGGGGTCCTACGAGCAGTACTTC.

The J gene is TRBJ2-1, the V gene TRBV7-7, with a possible D match to TRBD1 (6 bases). CDR1 is SSHAT and CDR2 is FNYEAQ in the germline V gene (reference sequence). The CDR3 spans 14 residues. The V end lost 2 bases, the J end lost 8 bases, and 13 bases lay between the germline ends. The CDR3 is CASSLRRDTHEQFF. DNA of the CDR3: TGTGCCAGCAGCTTAAGACGGGACACCCATGAGCAGTTCTTC. Using reference TRBV7-7 and TRBJ2-1 for the parts outside the CDR3, the full variable domain is GAGVSQSPRYKVTKRGQDVTLRCDPISSHATLYWYQQALGQGPEFLTYFNYEAQPDKSGLPSDRFSAERPEGSISTLTIQRTEQRDSAMYRCASSLRRDTHEQFFGPGTRLTVL.

This clone appeared a few times. The genes are TRBV6-4 and TRBJ2-1; D possibly matches TRBD1 or TRBD2 (7 bases each). Trimming pared 8 bases from V and 5 bases from J, leaving 16 bases between. Germline V lookup: CDR1 MRHNA, CDR2 SNTAGT. CDR3 length equals 14 residues. Written as DNA, the CDR3 is TGTGCCAGCGCACACAGCGGGACAGACAATGAGCAGTTCTTC. Translation gives CASAHSGTDNEQFF.

The chain uses TRBV7-9 and TRBJ2-3, with a tentative D call TRBD2 (6 bases). Germline V CDR1 and CDR2: SEHNR, FQNEAQ (reference sequence). The V end was cut by 1 base, the J end by 3 bases, with 20 bases between. The CDR3 sequence is 18 residues long. The CDR3 DNA reads TGTGCCAGCAGCTTAGTACCGGCCGAGGGCGGGATAACAGATACGCAGTATTTT. It codes for CASSLVPAEGGITDTQYF.

The chain couples TRBV6-5 to TRBJ2-3; the D gene could be TRBD1 or TRBD2 (5 bases each). Trimming shortened V by 4 bases and J by 1 base, and 6 bases separated the two germline ends. Germline lookup yields CDR1 MNHEY and CDR2 SVGAGI. The CDR3 is made up of 13 amino acids. The CDR3 DNA is TGTGCCAGCAGTTTGGGGGGCACAGATACGCAGTATTTT. It specifies CASSLGGTDTQYF.

The rearrangement uses TRBV7-2 and TRBJ2-3; 8 bases are a match to TRBD2. Germline CDR1 and CDR2: SGHTA and FQGNSA. The CDR3 contains 15 residues. Losses at the gene ends were 5 bases for V and 5 bases for J; bases not matched to a gene: 9. The CDR3 protein is CASSDPGGAQDTQYF. The CDR3 bases are TGTGCCAGCAGCGACCCGGGGGGGGCACAAGATACGCAGTATTTT.

This chain uses TRBV5-1 with TRBJ2-3, with TRBD1 matching 8 bases. Germline V gene sequence: CDR1 SGHRS, CDR2 YFSETQ. The junction had 2 bases not matched to a gene; V was cut back by 1 base and J by 4 bases. The CDR3 covers 14 residues. The CDR3 loop is CASSLRQGPDTQYF. CDR3 coding DNA: TGCGCCAGCAGCTTGCGACAGGGGCCAGATACGCAGTATTTT. Based on the CDR3 plus reference TRBV5-1 and TRBJ2-3, the full variable domain is KAGVTQTPRYLIKTRGQQVTLSCSPISGHRSVSWYQQTPGQGLQFLFEYFSETQRNKGNFPGRFSGRQFSNSRSEMNVSTLELGDSALYLCASSLRQGPDTQYFGPGTRLTVL.

This clone was seen more than once but under ten times. The V gene is TRBV27, the J gene TRBJ1-1; D not certain. Germline V gives CDR1 MNHEY, CDR2 SMNVEV (reference sequence). This CDR3 has 15 amino acids. Trimming removed 7 bases from V and 1 base from J, with 16 bases in between. This CDR3 is CASTPSGQRNTEAFF. In DNA form, the CDR3 reads TGTGCCAGCACCCCGTCGGGCCAACGGAACACTGAAGCTTTCTTT.

There are a few counts of this clone. This sequence joins TRBV5-1 and TRBJ2-5, with D perhaps TRBD2 (5 bases). Germline V CDR1 and CDR2: SGHRS, YFSETQ. The germline V and J ends were trimmed by 4 bases and 5 bases, with 12 bases remaining between them. This CDR3 has 13 residues. The CDR3 DNA sequence: TGCGCCAGCAGCGACGGGGTCCCCGAGACCCAGTACTTC. It translates to CASSDGVPETQYF.